This TCR beta chain comes out of a study of blood T cell repertoires in COVID-19. Study-wide context: Acute and convalescent COVID-19 specimens originated in the United States, Italy and Spain.

Measured with immunoSEQ multiplex PCR; TCRdb has only the in-frame clones, and not every one. The top ten clones hold approximately 0.55% of a sample with 150,000 to 180,000 clones, 75% to 95% of them seen once. The V and J ends lost 3 bases and 5 bases respectively, with 10 bases between them. This CDR3 has 13 amino acids. Germline values: CDR1 MNHEY, CDR2 SVGAGI. The clonotype originates from a man over 45 with acute or convalescent COVID-19. J is TRBJ2-5 and V is TRBV6-5; possible D gene TRBD2, 6 bases. The sample comprised peripheral blood. The CDR3, as DNA: TGTGCCAGCAGTTATGCGGGGTGGGAGACCCAGTACTTC. This translates into CASSYAGWETQYF.